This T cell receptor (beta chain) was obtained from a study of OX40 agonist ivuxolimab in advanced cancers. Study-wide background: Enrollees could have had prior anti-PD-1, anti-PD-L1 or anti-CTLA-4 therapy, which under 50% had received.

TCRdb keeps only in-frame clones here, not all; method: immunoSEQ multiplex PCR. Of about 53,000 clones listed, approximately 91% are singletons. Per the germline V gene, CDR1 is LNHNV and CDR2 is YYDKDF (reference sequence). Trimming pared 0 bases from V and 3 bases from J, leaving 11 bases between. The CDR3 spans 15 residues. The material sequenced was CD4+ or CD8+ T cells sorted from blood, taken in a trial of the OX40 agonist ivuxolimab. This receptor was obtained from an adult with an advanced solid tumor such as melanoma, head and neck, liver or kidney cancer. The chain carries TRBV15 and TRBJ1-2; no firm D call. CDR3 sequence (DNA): TGTGCCACCAGCAGAGAGGTTCCGTTTGACTATGGCTACACCTTC. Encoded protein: CATSREVPFDYGYTF.